This entry lists 4 T cell receptor beta chains sequenced from one sample in a study of blood T cell repertoires in COVID-19. The assay was immunoSEQ multiplex PCR, and TCRdb's table has in-frame clones only and misses some. The sample records approximately 99,000 clones, 65% to 85% being singletons. The sequencing sample was made of peripheral blood. All receptors come from a man in his 70s with active or convalescent COVID-19.

This chain links TRBV3-1 (or the pseudogene TRBV3-2) with TRBJ2-2; D call uncertain. There are 14 residues in the CDR3. Trimming cost V 1 base and J 1 base, with 4 bases left between them. CDR1 and CDR2 from the germline V gene are LGHDT and YNNKEL (reference sequence). The CDR3 loop is CASSQGQNTGELFF. The DNA of the CDR3 is TGTGCCAGCAGCCAAGGACAGAACACCGGGGAGCTGTTTTTT.

This chain connects TRBV19 to TRBJ2-5; 8 bases line up with TRBD2. The CDR3 is 13 residues long. V lost 6 bases, J lost 4 bases, and 4 bases stayed unmatched. Germline CDR1 is LNHDA and CDR2 is SQIVND (reference sequence). The CDR3: CASRRGGTETQYF. In DNA, the CDR3 is TGTGCCAGTAGACGGGGGGGCACAGAGACCCAGTACTTC.

This clone was counted a single time. The genes are TRBV7-9 and TRBJ2-1; 11 nucleotides line up with TRBD2. The CDR3 runs to 14 residues. Germline CDR1 is SEHNR and CDR2 is FQNEAQ (reference sequence). V lost 5 bases, J lost 8 bases, and 5 bases stayed unmatched. DNA for the CDR3: TGTGCCAGCAGCAATAGCGGGGGGGCCGATGAGCAGTTCTTC. Translated, it gives CASSNSGGADEQFF.

This chain joins TRBV29-1 and TRBJ2-1, with D hard to call. Looked up from germline, CDR1 is SQVTM and CDR2 is ANQGSEA. CDR3 length equals 12 residues. Trimming pared 7 bases from V and 4 bases from J, leaving 11 bases between. The CDR3 spells CSAYPPYNEQFF. Here the CDR3 DNA reads TGCAGCGCCTATCCCCCATACAATGAGCAGTTCTTC.